The 13 T cell receptor beta chains given below trace back to one sample, sequenced in a study of CD8 T cells in ankylosing spondylitis. Study-level findings and limits: Characteristic, it appeared, of ankylosing spondylitis blood was a TCR beta motif of several highly homologous variants.

No antigen has been assigned to these receptors. TCRdb recomputed calls from the 5' RACE reads with MiXCR, one row per CDR3 protein. This sample carries roughly 700,000 distinct CDR3 sequences, under 20% of them seen once, and the ten largest clones take around 19%. Sequenced: blood, either unsorted or a sorted T cell fraction (not recorded which). The origin of the receptors is a male donor with ankylosing spondylitis.

The sample holds a few counts of this clonotype. V usage is TRBV10-3 and J usage is TRBJ2-1; D is possibly TRBD2 (7 bases). CDR3 length: 16 residues. Trimming took 8 bases from V and 4 from J, leaving 21 bases between them. CDR1 is ENHRY, CDR2 SYGVKD, per germline. In DNA form, the CDR3 reads TGTGCCATCCATCCGGCGGGGGCGTTATTGTACAATGAGCAGTTCTTC. This translates into CAIHPAGALLYNEQFF.

CDR3 amino acids: CASSLLGVSYGYTF. The CDR3 bases are TGTGCCAGCAGCTTACTGGGGGTGAGCTATGGCTACACCTTC. The V gene is TRBV7-9, the J gene TRBJ1-2; D is possibly TRBD1 (5 bases). There are 14 residues in the CDR3. V was shortened by 2 bases and J by 4 bases, with 11 bases between the two germline ends. Per germline, CDR1 SEHNR and CDR2 FQNEAQ (reference sequence). Full variable domain (remainder filled in from reference TRBV7-9 and TRBJ1-2): DTGVSQNPRHKITKRGQNVTFRCDPISEHNRLYWYRQTLGQGPEFLTYFQNEAQLEKSRLLSDRFSAERPKGSFSTLEIQRTEQGDSAMYLCASSLLGVSYGYTFGSGTRLTVV.

V gene TRBV4-2 combines with J gene TRBJ2-5; 9 nucleotides line up with TRBD2. Germline assignment: CDR1 LGHNA and CDR2 YNFKEQ. V was pared by 2 bases and J by 4 bases, with 5 bases of the junction left unmatched. The CDR3 has 15 amino acids. The DNA for the CDR3 is TGTGCCAGCAGCCAATTGCTAGCGGGACGAGAGACCCAGTACTTC. Translation gives CASSQLLAGRETQYF.

The chain carries TRBV19 and TRBJ1-1; 7 bases fit TRBD1. Trimming took 6 bases from V and 2 from J; bases not matched to a gene: 6. This CDR3 has 14 residues. Germline assignment: CDR1 LNHDA and CDR2 SQIVND (reference sequence). The CDR3 DNA reads TGTGCCAGTAGGCAGGGGGGCCCTAACACTGAAGCTTTCTTT. It is translated as CASRQGGPNTEAFF.

This chain links TRBV18 with TRBJ2-5; 7 positions match TRBD2. Germline V gene lookup returns CDR1 KGHSH and CDR2 LQKENI. The CDR3 contains 14 residues. The V segment lost 4 bases and the J segment 4 bases; nucleotides outside the gene matches: 6. This CDR3 reads CASSLGLSPETQYF. The DNA for the CDR3 is TGTGCCAGCTCACTGGGACTAAGTCCAGAGACCCAGTACTTC.

The gene calls are TRBV11-2 and TRBJ2-3, with D perhaps assigned TRBD1 or TRBD2 (6 bases each). V was pared by 0 bases and J by 2 bases, with 18 bases between. The CDR3 loop spans 18 amino acids. Germline-derived CDR1 and CDR2 are SGHAT and FQNNGV. DNA of the CDR3: TGTGCCAGCAGCTTAGATCTTCCGGGGGCAGGGTACACAGATACGCAGTATTTT. It yields the protein CASSLDLPGAGYTDTQYF.

The J gene is TRBJ2-7, the V gene TRBV12-3 or TRBV12-4; 8 nucleotides line up with TRBD1. CDR3 size: 14 residues. The V and J ends lost 6 bases and 4 bases, in that order; junction bases with no gene match: 8. The CDR3 here is CASSPGGQGYEQYF. Here the CDR3 DNA reads TGTGCCAGCAGCCCGGGCGGACAGGGATACGAGCAGTACTTC.

The chain employs TRBV24-1 and TRBJ2-3, with no clear D. Per the germline V gene, CDR1 is KGHDR and CDR2 is SFDVKD. The CDR3 contains 13 residues. Trimming cost V 2 bases and J 3 bases, with 5 bases left between them. This CDR3 is CATSDSKTDTQYF. The CDR3, as DNA: TGTGCCACCAGTGATTCAAAAACAGATACGCAGTATTTT.

This clonotype appeared a few times. The genes are TRBV11-3 and TRBJ2-5; D not resolved. Trimming took 3 bases from V and 5 from J, leaving 16 bases between them. This CDR3 comprises 15 residues. The germline CDR1 and CDR2 sequences are SGHNT and YENEEA. As DNA, the CDR3 is TGTGCCAGCAGCTTGGTGGGTGCCGGGCCTGAGACCCAGTACTTC. Its translation is CASSLVGAGPETQYF.

The V gene is TRBV11-1, the J gene TRBJ2-7, with TRBD2 identical over 8 bases. The V gene end was trimmed by 5 bases and the J gene end by 4 bases; junction bases not matched to a gene: 10. The germline V gene has CDR1 SGHAT and CDR2 FQDESV (reference sequence). This CDR3 is 15 amino acids long. The CDR3 loop is CASSPDSGGKYEQYF. The CDR3 DNA sequence: TGTGCCAGCAGCCCGGATTCGGGAGGGAAATACGAGCAGTACTTC.

The rearrangement joins TRBV29-1 to TRBJ1-2; a weak D match, TRBD1 (6 bases). The CDR3 contains 13 residues. Germline V gene data show CDR1 as SQVTM and CDR2 as ANQGSEA. Trimming removed 3 bases from V and 4 bases from J, with 12 bases in between. The CDR3 bases are TGCAGCGTTGACTCGGGGGGCGGCTATGGCTACACCTTC. This sequence encodes CSVDSGGGYGYTF. The variable domain in full, completed from reference TRBV29-1 and TRBJ1-2, reads SAVISQKPSRDICQRGTSLTIQCQVDSQVTMMFWYRQQPGQSLTLIATANQGSEATYESGFVIDKFPISRPNLTFSTLTVSNMSPEDSSIYLCSVDSGGGYGYTFGSGTRLTVV.

The genes are TRBV7-3 and TRBJ2-1, with D perhaps matching TRBD2 (6 bases). The CDR3 totals 14 residues. Deletions cut 5 bases from V and 2 bases from J, with 10 bases between. The germline V gene encodes CDR1 SGHTA and CDR2 FQGTGA. The CDR3 region has the DNA TGTGCCAGCAGCATTAGCGGACCCTACAATGAGCAGTTCTTC. It yields the protein CASSISGPYNEQFF. Based on the CDR3 plus reference TRBV7-3 and TRBJ2-1, the full variable domain is GAGVSQTPSNKVTEKGKYVELRCDPISGHTALYWYRQSLGQGPEFLIYFQGTGAADDSGLPNDRFFAVRPEGSVSTLKIQRTERGDSAVYLCASSISGPYNEQFFGPGTRLTVL.

The V call is TRBV29-1, the J call TRBJ2-1; possibly TRBD2 for D (7 bases). V lost 3 bases and J 4 bases, leaving 13 bases between the germline ends. The CDR3 runs to 14 residues. Germline-derived CDR1 and CDR2 are SQVTM and ANQGSEA. The CDR3 coding sequence is TGCAGCGTTGATTGGGGGGGCGCTTACAATGAGCAGTTCTTC. This translates into CSVDWGGAYNEQFF.